The clone carrying this T cell receptor (beta chain) was observed a few times. There are 15 residues in the CDR3. CDR1 and CDR2 (germline): SGHTA, FQGNSA. V gave up 10 bases and J gave up 2 bases; unmatched junction bases: 8. Terminally differentiated effector memory CD45RA+ cells were excluded from the naive CD8 cells, which were CD45RO-negative and positively selected for CCR7. Here immunoSEQ multiplex PCR was the method, and the copy in TCRdb shows in-frame clones only, minus some. In the table there are about 2 million clones, about 94% of which are singletons. The data originate from a study of shared clonotypes between healthy human individuals.

V usage is TRBV7-2 and J usage is TRBJ2-3; 11 bases align to TRBD2. This TCR was recovered from a man between 18 and 35 years old in good health. Material: naive CD8+ T cells sorted from blood. The CDR3: CAIGLAGINTDTQYF. The CDR3 bases are TGTGCCATTGGACTAGCGGGTATTAACACAGATACGCAGTATTTT. The full variable domain, rest sourced from reference TRBV7-2 and TRBJ2-3, is GAGVSQSPSNKVTEKGKDVELRCDPISGHTALYWYRQSLGQGLEFLIYFQGNSAPDKSGLPSDRFSAERTGGSVSTLTIQRTQQEDSAVYLCAIGLAGINTDTQYFGPGTRLTVL.